The source of this TCR beta chain is a study of technical replicates of blood from a few donors. In its sample, this clone was seen a few times. CDR1 and CDR2 from the germline V gene are SGHRS and YFSETQ. The CDR3 totals 17 residues. Trimming removed 0 bases from V and 2 bases from J; junction bases left unmatched: 8. Here immunoSEQ multiplex PCR was the method, and the copy in TCRdb shows in-frame clones only, minus some. The sample has about 49,000 clones; 80% to 95% are singletons. The TCR originated in a human donor in good health. Some clones in this sample may be carry-over from other donors' samples. The chain uses TRBV5-1 and TRBJ2-5; 9 nucleotides agree with TRBD2. The sample was PBMCs. The CDR3 DNA sequence: TGCGCCAGCAGCTTGGACCCTAGCGGGGTGACTCAAGAGACCCAGTACTTC. Translating it yields CASSLDPSGVTQETQYF.